A single sample gave rise to the 5 T cell receptor beta chains below, sequenced in a study of blood T cell repertoires in COVID-19. Sequencing used immunoSEQ multiplex PCR; TCRdb keeps in-frame clones, though not all of them. Seen here are 400,000 to 450,000 clones, around 90% observed once, and the top ten hold 0.8% to 1%. Specimen: peripheral blood. The receptors were gathered from a man aged 18 to 30 with COVID-19, enrolled during active disease.

This clone was found once. The chain recombines TRBV10-2 with TRBJ1-6, with 10 bases matching TRBD1. The germline CDR1 and CDR2 sequences are WSHSY and SAAADI. CDR3 length: 16 amino acids. V lost 6 bases and J lost 2; bases outside the gene matches: 4. CDR3 protein: CASSRDRGTYNSPLHF. Here the CDR3 DNA reads TGCGCCAGCAGCCGGGACAGGGGTACCTATAATTCACCCCTCCACTTT.

The V and J genes are TRBV5-6 and TRBJ2-4, with D hard to call. This CDR3 is 16 amino acids long. In germline, CDR1 is SGHDT, CDR2 YYEEEE. The germline V and J ends were trimmed by 2 bases and 0 bases, with 12 bases remaining between them. The CDR3 sequence: CASSLSTGLAKNIQYF. CDR3 nucleotide sequence: TGTGCCAGCAGCTTATCAACGGGTTTAGCCAAAAACATTCAGTACTTC.

The chain joins TRBV2 to TRBJ1-2; D gene ambiguous. The CDR3 has 14 amino acids. CDR1 and CDR2 (germline): SNHLY, FYNNEI. The ends were cut back, 2 bases at V and 7 bases at J, with 14 bases in the middle. CDR3 residues: CASSEFEGASGYTF. Here the CDR3 DNA reads TGTGCCAGCAGTGAATTTGAGGGTGCCAGTGGCTACACCTTC.

The chain recombines TRBV12-5 with TRBJ1-5; D gene unclear. The CDR3 has 12 amino acids. The V gene's germline CDR1 is LGHNT and CDR2 FRNRAP. Trimming shortened V by 3 bases and J by 5 bases, and 5 bases separated the two germline ends. CDR3 amino acids: CASGLRDQPQHF. The CDR3 bases are TGTGCTAGTGGTTTAAGAGATCAGCCCCAGCATTTT.

The chain carries TRBV7-2 and TRBJ1-5, with D tentatively TRBD1 (6 bases). The germline V gene has CDR1 SGHTA and CDR2 FQGNSA. Trimming pared 2 bases from V and 5 bases from J, leaving 10 bases between. The CDR3 sequence is 14 residues long. CDR3 sequence: CASSLWAGDQPQHF. In nucleotides, the CDR3 is TGTGCCAGCAGCTTATGGGCAGGGGATCAGCCCCAGCATTTT. Full variable domain (outside the CDR3, taken from reference TRBV7-2 and TRBJ1-5): GAGVSQSPSNKVTEKGKDVELRCDPISGHTALYWYRQSLGQGLEFLIYFQGNSAPDKSGLPSDRFSAERTGGSVSTLTIQRTQQEDSAVYLCASSLWAGDQPQHFGDGTRLSIL.